The entry that follows covers one TCR beta chain sequence. The trim removed 4 bases at V and 9 bases at J, leaving 12 bases unmatched. This CDR3 contains 14 residues. CDR1 is SGHNT, CDR2 YYREEE, per germline (reference sequence). Seattle researchers signed up patients amid active infection and tracked them longitudinally. This sample is drawn from a study of blood T cell repertoires in COVID-19. Study in general: Samples came from the United States, Italy and Spain, spanning acute and convalescent COVID-19. T cells, B-cell-depleted T cells, or PBMCs supplied cDNA or gDNA.

Source study methods: Estimated nucleated cell counts came from reference gene primer amplification. TCRdb keeps only in-frame clones here, not all; method: immunoSEQ multiplex PCR. D and trimming were read from the DNA, whereas the V and J calls and clone size are those reported in that table. The sample lists under 550,000 clones; around 90% were seen once. The clonotype comes from a young man with COVID-19, enrolled during active disease. The chain links TRBV5-4 to TRBJ2-5; TRBD2 aligns across 7 bases. Sample: peripheral blood. The CDR3 bases are TGTGCCAGCAGCACTGACTGGGGGGGAACGGCCCAGTACTTC. It is translated as CASSTDWGGTAQYF.